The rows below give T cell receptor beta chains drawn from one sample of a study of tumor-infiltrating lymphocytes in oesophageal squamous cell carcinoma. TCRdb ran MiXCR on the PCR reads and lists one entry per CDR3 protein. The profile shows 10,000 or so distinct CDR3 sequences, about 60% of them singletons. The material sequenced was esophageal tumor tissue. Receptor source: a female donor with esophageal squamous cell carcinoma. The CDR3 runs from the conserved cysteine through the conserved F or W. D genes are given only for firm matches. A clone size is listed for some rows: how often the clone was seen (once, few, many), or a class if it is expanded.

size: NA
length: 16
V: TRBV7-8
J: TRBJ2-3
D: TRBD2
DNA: TGTGCCAGCAGCCTCCGAGGACTAGCGGGAGCAGATACGCAGTATTTT
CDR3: CASSLRGLAGADTQYF

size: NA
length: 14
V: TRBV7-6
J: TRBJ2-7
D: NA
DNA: TGTGCCAGCAGCTTAGATATAGAGCCCTACGAGCAGTACTTC
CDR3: CASSLDIEPYEQYF

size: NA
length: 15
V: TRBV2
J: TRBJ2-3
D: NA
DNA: TGTGCCAGCAGTGAAGAGGGCAGGAGCACAGATACGCAGTATTTT
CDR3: CASSEEGRSTDTQYF

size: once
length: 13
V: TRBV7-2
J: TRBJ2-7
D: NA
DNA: TGTGCCAGCAGCTTAAATTTAGCTTTCGAGCAGTACTTC
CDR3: CASSLNLAFEQYF

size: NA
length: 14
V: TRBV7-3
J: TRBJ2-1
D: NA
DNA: TGTGCCAGCAGCCCTTCGTTTAGGGGGGAGGAGCAGTTCTTC
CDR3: CASSPSFRGEEQFF

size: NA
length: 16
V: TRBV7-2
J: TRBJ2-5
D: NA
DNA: TGTGCCAGCAGCCCGCGGGCTAGCGACCAAATCAATGAGCAGTACTTC
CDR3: CASSPRASDQINEQYF

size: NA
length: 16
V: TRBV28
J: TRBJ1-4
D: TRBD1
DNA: TGTGCCAGCAGTCCCGCCGGGACAGGAGTTAATGAAAAACTGTTTTTT
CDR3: CASSPAGTGVNEKLFF

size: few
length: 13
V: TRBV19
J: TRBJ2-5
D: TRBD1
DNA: TGTGCCAGTAGTATGACAGGGGGGGAGACCCAGTACTTC
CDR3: CASSMTGGETQYF

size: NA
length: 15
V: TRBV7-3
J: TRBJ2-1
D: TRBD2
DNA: TGTGCCAGCAGCATAGGGACTAGCGGAGTTAATGAGCAGTTCTTC
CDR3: CASSIGTSGVNEQFF

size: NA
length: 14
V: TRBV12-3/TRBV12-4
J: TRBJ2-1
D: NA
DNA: TGTGCCAGCAGCCCACAGGGAGGAATCAATGAGCAGTTCTTC
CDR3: CASSPQGGINEQFF

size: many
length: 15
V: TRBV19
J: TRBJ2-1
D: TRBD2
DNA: TGTGCCAGTAGTCCCAAGGGACTAGCTTACAATGAGCAGTTCTTC
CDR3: CASSPKGLAYNEQFF

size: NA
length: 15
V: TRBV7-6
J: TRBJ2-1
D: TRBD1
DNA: TGTGCCAGCAGCCGGGACAGGGACTACTACAATGAGCAGTTCTTC
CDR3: CASSRDRDYYNEQFF

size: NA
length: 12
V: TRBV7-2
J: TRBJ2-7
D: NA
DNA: TGTGCCAGCAGCTTGTCGATATACGAGCAGTACTTC
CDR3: CASSLSIYEQYF

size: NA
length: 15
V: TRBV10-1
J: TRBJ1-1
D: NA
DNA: TGCGCCAGCAGTGTATCGCCGGGCCCTAACACTGAAGCTTTCTTT
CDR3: CASSVSPGPNTEAFF

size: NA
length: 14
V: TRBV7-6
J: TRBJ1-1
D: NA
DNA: TGTGCCAGCAGCTTAGTAGGGGCTGGGAGTGAAGCTTTCTTT
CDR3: CASSLVGAGSEAFF

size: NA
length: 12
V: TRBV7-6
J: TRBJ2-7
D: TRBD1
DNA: TGTGCCAGCAGCTTTGGGACAGGAGAGCAGTACTTC
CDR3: CASSFGTGEQYF

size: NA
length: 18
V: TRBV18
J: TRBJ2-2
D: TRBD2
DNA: TGTGCCAGCTCACCACTCCCTAGCGGGAAGACGAACACCGGGGAGCTGTTTTTT
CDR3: CASSPLPSGKTNTGELFF

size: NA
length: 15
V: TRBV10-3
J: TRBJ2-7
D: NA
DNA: TGTGCCATCAGTGACCCCGGACGGTCCTCCTACGAGCAGTACTTC
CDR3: CAISDPGRSSYEQYF

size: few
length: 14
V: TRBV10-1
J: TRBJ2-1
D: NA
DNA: TGCGCCAGCAGTGAGTCGATCTCTACCAATGAGCAGTTCTTC
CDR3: CASSESISTNEQFF

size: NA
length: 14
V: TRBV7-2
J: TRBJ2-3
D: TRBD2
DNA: TGTGCCAGCAGCTTAGAACCAGGTGGGGGGGAGCAGTATTTT
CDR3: CASSLEPGGGEQYF

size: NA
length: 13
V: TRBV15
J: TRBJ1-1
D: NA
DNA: TGTGCCACCAGCCACACAGGGCAAACTGAAGCTTTCTTT
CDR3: CATSHTGQTEAFF

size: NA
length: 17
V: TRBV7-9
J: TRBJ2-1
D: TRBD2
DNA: TGTGCCAGCAGCTCCTCATTAGCGGGAGATGCCTACAATGAGCAGTTCTTC
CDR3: CASSSSLAGDAYNEQFF

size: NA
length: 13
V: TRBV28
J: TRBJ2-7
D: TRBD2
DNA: TGTGCCAGCATTTCCGGGGGGGCATACGAGCAGTACTTC
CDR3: CASISGGAYEQYF